This TCR beta chain was profiled in a study of cytomegalovirus exposure and HLA in healthy donors. Study information: Unique TCRs from HLA-typed donors, some 85 million of them, were held in an early data release.

Regarding the study as a whole: Available immune exposure information covered CMV serostatus only.

CDR1 is DFQATT, CDR2 SNEGSKA, per germline (reference sequence). V was pared by 4 bases and J by 10 bases, with 13 bases between. The CDR3 totals 11 residues. About this clone itself: Antigen specificity is unknown.

PCR was performed using 60 Vbeta and 13 Jbeta primers. The table came from immunoSEQ multiplex PCR; TCRdb's copy has only in-frame clones and leaves some out. Of under 200,000 clones in the sample, around 75% were seen once. This chain connects TRBV20-1 to TRBJ1-2; D might be TRBD1 (6 bases). Sequencing was performed on PBMCs. This receptor was identified in a woman under 40 in good health and CMV-seronegative. The CDR3 spells CSAKNQGTYTF. In DNA, the CDR3 is TGCAGTGCTAAAAACCAGGGGACCTACACCTTC.